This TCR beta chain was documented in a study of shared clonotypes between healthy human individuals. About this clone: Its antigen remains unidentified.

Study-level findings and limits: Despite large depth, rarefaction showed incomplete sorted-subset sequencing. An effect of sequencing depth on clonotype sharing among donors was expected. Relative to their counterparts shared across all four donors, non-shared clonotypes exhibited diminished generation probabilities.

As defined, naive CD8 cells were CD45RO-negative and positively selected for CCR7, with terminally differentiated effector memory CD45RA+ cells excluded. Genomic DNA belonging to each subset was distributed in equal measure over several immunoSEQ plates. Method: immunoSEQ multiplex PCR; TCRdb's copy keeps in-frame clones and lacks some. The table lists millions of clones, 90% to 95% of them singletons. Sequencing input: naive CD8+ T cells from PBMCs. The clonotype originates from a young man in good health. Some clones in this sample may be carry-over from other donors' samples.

This CDR3 is CASSTVYSYEQYF. DNA of the CDR3: TGTGCCAGTAGTACCGTATACTCCTACGAGCAGTACTTC. The rearrangement links TRBV19 to TRBJ2-7, with D hard to call. Trimming shortened V by 4 bases and J by 0 bases, and 7 bases separated the two germline ends. Germline V gives CDR1 LNHDA, CDR2 SQIVND (reference sequence). This CDR3 is built from 13 residues.